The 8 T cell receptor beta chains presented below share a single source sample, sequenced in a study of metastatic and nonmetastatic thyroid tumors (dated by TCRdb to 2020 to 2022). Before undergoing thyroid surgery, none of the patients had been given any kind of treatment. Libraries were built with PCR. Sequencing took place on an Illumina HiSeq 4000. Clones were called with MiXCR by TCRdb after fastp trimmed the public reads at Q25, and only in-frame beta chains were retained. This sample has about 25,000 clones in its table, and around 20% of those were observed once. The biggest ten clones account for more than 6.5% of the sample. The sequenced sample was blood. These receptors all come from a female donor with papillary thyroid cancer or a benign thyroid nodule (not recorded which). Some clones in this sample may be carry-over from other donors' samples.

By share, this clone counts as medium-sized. The CDR3 nucleotides read TGTGCCAGCAGTGGTACACCGGAGACACCCTACGAGCAGTACTTC. Amino acid sequence: CASSGTPETPYEQYF. The V and J genes are TRBV25-1 and TRBJ2-7; D is unclear. The V and J ends lost 4 bases and 2 bases respectively, with 15 bases between them. The CDR3 loop spans 15 amino acids. CDR1 is MGHDK, CDR2 SYGVNS, per germline.

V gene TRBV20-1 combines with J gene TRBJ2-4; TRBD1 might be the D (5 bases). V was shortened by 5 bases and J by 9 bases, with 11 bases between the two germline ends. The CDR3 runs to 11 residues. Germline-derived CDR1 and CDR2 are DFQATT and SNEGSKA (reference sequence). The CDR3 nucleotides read TGCAGTGCTCCGGACACAAGCATTCAGTACTTC. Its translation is CSAPDTSIQYF.

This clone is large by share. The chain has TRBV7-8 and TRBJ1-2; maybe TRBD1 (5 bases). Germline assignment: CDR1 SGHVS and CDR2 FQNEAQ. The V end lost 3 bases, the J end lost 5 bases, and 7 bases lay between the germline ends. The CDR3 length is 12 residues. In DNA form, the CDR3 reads TGTGCCAGCAGCTTTGGGGGATATGGCTACACCTTC. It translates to CASSFGGYGYTF.

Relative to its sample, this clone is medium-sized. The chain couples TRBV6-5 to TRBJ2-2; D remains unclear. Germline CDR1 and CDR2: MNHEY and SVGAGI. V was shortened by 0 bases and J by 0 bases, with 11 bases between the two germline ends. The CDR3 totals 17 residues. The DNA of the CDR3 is TGTGCCAGCAGTTACTCGGGTAGCCGAACGAACACCGGGGAGCTGTTTTTT. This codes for CASSYSGSRTNTGELFF.

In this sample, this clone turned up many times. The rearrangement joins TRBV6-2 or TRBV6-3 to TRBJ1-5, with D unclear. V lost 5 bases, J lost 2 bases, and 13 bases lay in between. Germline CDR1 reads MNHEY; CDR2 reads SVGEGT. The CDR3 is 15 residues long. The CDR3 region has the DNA TGTGCCAGCAGTCACCCTGAGGGAGGCAATCAGCCCCAGCATTTT. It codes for CASSHPEGGNQPQHF.

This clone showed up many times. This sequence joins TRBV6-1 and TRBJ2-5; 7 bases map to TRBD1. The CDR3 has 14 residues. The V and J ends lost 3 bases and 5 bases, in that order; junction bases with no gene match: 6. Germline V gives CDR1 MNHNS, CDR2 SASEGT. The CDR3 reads CASSDRGSSETQYF. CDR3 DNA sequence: TGTGCCAGCAGTGACAGGGGGTCGAGCGAGACCCAGTACTTC.

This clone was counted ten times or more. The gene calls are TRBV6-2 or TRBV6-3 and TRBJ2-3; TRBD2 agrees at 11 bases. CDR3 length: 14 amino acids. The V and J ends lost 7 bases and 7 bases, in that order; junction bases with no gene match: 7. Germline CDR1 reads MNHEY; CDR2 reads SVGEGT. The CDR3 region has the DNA TGTGCCAGCACAACTAGCGGGGGAACCTATACGCAGTATTTT. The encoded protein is CASTTSGGTYTQYF.

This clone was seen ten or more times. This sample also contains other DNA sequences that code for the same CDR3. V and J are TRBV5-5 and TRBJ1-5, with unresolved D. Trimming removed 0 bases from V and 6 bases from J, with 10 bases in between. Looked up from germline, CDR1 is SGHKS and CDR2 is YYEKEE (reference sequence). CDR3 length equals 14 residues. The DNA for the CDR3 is TGTGCCAGCAGCTTGGGCATGGGTGGTCAGCCCCAGCATTTT. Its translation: CASSLGMGGQPQHF.